This T cell receptor (beta chain) was observed in a study of CD8 T cells in acute hepatitis C reinfection. Study results and caveats: Overrepresentation in the naive pool did not explain the preferential TRBV04 and TRBV06 usage seen in all groups.

A word on this clone: The antigen remains undetermined.

Per the germline V gene, CDR1 is SGHDT and CDR2 is YYEEEE. V lost 6 bases and J 4 bases, leaving 13 bases between the germline ends. The CDR3 length is 13 residues. TCRdb keeps only in-frame clones here, not all; method: immunoSEQ multiplex PCR. This table holds more than 35,000 clones, around nine tenths found once. Time point of the sample: naive CD8 control sorted from an acute-time-point sample. The V gene is TRBV5-6, the J gene TRBJ1-2; tentative D call: TRBD1 (6 bases). The TCR was taken from a man in his thirties or forties with chronic hepatitis C. The specimen sequenced was naive CD8+ T cells from PBMCs. This CDR3 is CASTSGEGYGYTF. The CDR3 region has the DNA TGTGCCAGCACTTCAGGGGAGGGCTATGGCTACACCTTC.